This T cell receptor beta chain was recovered during a study of T cell responses to AZD1222 COVID-19 vaccine. Some clones are missing from TCRdb's copy, which holds only in-frame ones; the method was immunoSEQ multiplex PCR. Of about 270,000 clones in the sample, around 92% were seen once. The J segment lost 2 bases and the V segment lost 5 bases, leaving 6 bases of the junction unmatched. This CDR3 is built from 14 residues. Germline CDR1 GTSNPN, CDR2 SVGIG (reference sequence). Study results and caveats: Clonal diversity was possibly underestimated, and the donors were mostly white British, with more females. Repertoires were obtained only post-peak T cell response.

Concerning this clone: The antigen remains unidentified.

The genes are TRBV30 and TRBJ1-3; 7 positions agree with TRBD1. This specimen consisted of peripheral blood, obtained 28 days after the second AZD1222 dose. This clonotype was obtained from an adult who received the AZD1222 COVID-19 vaccine. The CDR3: CAWAITGAGNTIYF. The CDR3 nucleotides read TGTGCCTGGGCGATCACAGGGGCTGGAAACACCATATATTTT.